Below, 8 T cell receptor beta chains from the same sample are listed, as sequenced in a study of blood T cells in healthy people across ages. Then a second PCR, running about 6 to 12 cycles, was carried out with a sample-barcoded 5' primer and a J-beta primer mix. Using its own MiXCR run on the 5' RACE reads, TCRdb lists one record per CDR3 protein. The sample includes fewer than 1,200,000 distinct CDR3 sequences, 25% of them seen just once. These data were likewise used in another study, on T cells of mothers and their children.

The source material was blood. The receptors were gathered from a girl under 10 years old in good health.

This chain joins TRBV29-1 and TRBJ2-1; 12 nucleotides match TRBD2. J was trimmed by 8 bases and V by 8 bases; bases with no gene match: 13. The germline V gene has CDR1 SQVTM and CDR2 ANQGSEA. This CDR3 has 15 residues. The CDR3 region has the DNA TGCAGCTCTAGGACTGGACTAGCGGGATTCTATGAGCAGTTCTTC. This sequence encodes CSSRTGLAGFYEQFF.

This chain uses TRBV4-3 with TRBJ2-1, with D unclear. Germline V lookup: CDR1 LGHNA, CDR2 YSLEER. CDR3 length: 16 amino acids. V was trimmed by 0 bases and J by 0 bases, leaving 9 bases between them. The CDR3 DNA is TGCGCCAGCAGCCAAGATCGCGGTAGCTCCTACAATGAGCAGTTCTTC. Protein sequence: CASSQDRGSSYNEQFF.

The chain has TRBV24-1 and TRBJ2-1, with D perhaps TRBD1 (5 bases). CDR1 KGHDR and CDR2 SFDVKD come from the germline V gene. CDR3 length: 16 residues. V was clipped by 1 base and J by 2 bases, with 11 bases between them. CDR3 nucleotides: TGTGCCACCAGTGATTTCCCACAGGACCCCTACAATGAGCAGTTCTTC. This sequence encodes CATSDFPQDPYNEQFF.

Note on this clonotype: One end of the junction does not line up with germline, which may come from a read error. This chain uses TRBV4-2 with TRBJ1-6; 7 nucleotides align to TRBD1. This CDR3 contains 17 residues. CDR1 and CDR2 from the germline V gene are LGHNA and YNFKEQ. The CDR3 region has the DNA TGTGCCAGCAGCCATCCCGGGGGACAGAATGCTATTTCACCTCTCCACTTT. Translating it yields CASSHPGGQNAISPLHF.

CDR3 region: CSVEDNSSPNYGYTF. The CDR3, as DNA: TGCAGCGTTGAAGATAACAGCTCCCCTAACTATGGCTACACCTTC. J is TRBJ1-2 and V is TRBV29-1; D unclear. This CDR3 has 15 amino acids. Germline lookup yields CDR1 SQVTM and CDR2 ANQGSEA. Trimming cost V 0 bases and J 0 bases, with 11 bases left between them.

This clonotype came up a few times. The rearrangement joins TRBV5-1 to TRBJ2-3, with D possibly being TRBD1 (6 bases). Per the germline V gene, CDR1 is SGHRS and CDR2 is YFSETQ. This CDR3 contains 16 residues. V lost 0 bases to trimming and J lost 2 bases, with 13 bases between them. The DNA for the CDR3 is TGCGCCAGCAGCTTGGAAGGGGGACCACCCACAGATACGCAGTATTTT. Translated: CASSLEGGPPTDTQYF.

V gene TRBV29-1 combines with J gene TRBJ2-3; D might be TRBD2 (6 bases). The CDR3 covers 14 residues. Germline CDR1 SQVTM, CDR2 ANQGSEA. Trimming removed 1 base at V and 3 bases at J, with 11 bases between. CDR3: CSVEARERTDTQYF. The CDR3 DNA follows: TGCAGCGTTGAAGCTCGGGAGCGTACAGATACGCAGTATTTT.

V usage is TRBV5-1 and J usage is TRBJ2-2; no clear D gene. Germline assignment: CDR1 SGHRS and CDR2 YFSETQ. The length of the CDR3 is 16 residues. Between the trimmed V and J ends, which lost 0 bases and 5 bases, there was a span of 14 bases. CDR3 loop: CASSLAHGGWTGELFF. CDR3 bases: TGCGCCAGCAGCTTGGCTCACGGTGGTTGGACCGGGGAGCTGTTTTTT.